This is a list of T cell receptor beta chains from one sample in a study of shared clonotypes between healthy human individuals. Sequenced by immunoSEQ multiplex PCR; TCRdb stores in-frame clones only, minus some. The table has about 1.5 million clones, 98% seen once; the top ten hold about 0.45%. The sample consisted of naive CD4+ T cells sorted from blood. Every receptor here comes from a man aged 25-40 years in good health. Both conserved end residues are part of each CDR3. D genes are given only for firm matches. Size is stated for part of the rows, as once, few or many counts, or as a class when the clone is expanded.

v_call,j_call,d_call,clone_size,cdr3_aa,cdr3_nt
TRBV30,TRBJ2-3,NA,NA,CAWSEGNVRTDTQYF,TGTGCCTGGAGTGAGGGTAACGTGCGCACAGATACGCAGTATTTT
TRBV14,TRBJ2-7,NA,NA,CASSQELVSYEQYF,TGTGCCAGCAGCCAGGAACTAGTCTCCTACGAGCAGTACTTC
TRBV27,TRBJ2-7,TRBD1,once,CASSLSSGQGRGYEQYF,TGTGCCAGCAGTTTATCGTCCGGACAGGGTCGTGGGTACGAGCAGTACTTC
TRBV25-1,TRBJ1-5,NA,NA,CASSEGIGNQPQHF,TGTGCCAGCAGTGAGGGGATTGGCAATCAGCCCCAGCATTTT
TRBV6-1,TRBJ2-3,NA,NA,CASSEVGTLVGDTQYF,TGTGCCAGCAGTGAGGTCGGGACCTTGGTGGGAGATACGCAGTATTTT
TRBV11-3,TRBJ2-1,NA,NA,CASSPSRGYYNEQFF,TGTGCCAGCAGCCCCTCGAGGGGCTACTACAATGAGCAGTTCTTC
TRBV2,TRBJ1-1,NA,NA,CASHFKVGNTEAFF,TGTGCCAGCCACTTTAAAGTAGGGAACACTGAAGCTTTCTTT
TRBV7-9,TRBJ2-5,TRBD1,NA,CASKRGPQETQYF,TGTGCCAGCAAGAGGGGGCCTCAAGAGACCCAGTACTTC
TRBV11-2,TRBJ2-7,NA,NA,CASSLGSEPRYEQYF,TGTGCCAGCAGCTTAGGTAGCGAACCCCGCTACGAGCAGTACTTC
TRBV2,TRBJ2-1,TRBD2,once,CASSGTSRSSYNEQFF,TGTGCCAGCAGTGGGACTAGCCGAAGCTCCTACAATGAGCAGTTCTTC
TRBV9,TRBJ2-7,NA,NA,CASSVDGYEQYF,TGTGCCAGCAGCGTAGACGGCTACGAGCAGTACTTC
TRBV2,TRBJ1-5,TRBD1,NA,CASSPGGNQPQHF,TGTGCCAGCAGTCCAGGGGGGAATCAGCCCCAGCATTTT
TRBV10-3,TRBJ2-3,NA,once,CAISALTGDTQYF,TGTGCCATCAGTGCCCTAACAGGGGATACGCAGTATTTT
TRBV9,TRBJ2-2,TRBD1,NA,CASSVVGTGFFGGELFF,TGTGCCAGCAGCGTAGTTGGGACAGGGTTTTTTGGCGGGGAGCTGTTTTTT
TRBV19,TRBJ2-3,NA,once,CASSYRGSTDTQYF,TGTGCCAGTAGTTACCGGGGGAGCACAGATACGCAGTATTTT
TRBV5-1,TRBJ2-7,NA,NA,CASSVGAQSVDEQYF,TGCGCCAGCAGCGTGGGGGCACAATCAGTGGACGAGCAGTACTTC
TRBV2,TRBJ1-3,NA,once,CATKRDSGNTIYF,TGTGCCACCAAGCGCGACTCTGGAAACACCATATATTTT
TRBV29-1,TRBJ1-2,NA,once,CSALGTYGYTF,TGCAGCGCCCTAGGCACCTATGGCTACACCTTC
TRBV7-2,TRBJ2-1,NA,NA,CASSLAANEQFF,TGTGCCAGCAGCTTAGCCGCCAATGAGCAGTTCTTC
TRBV5-1,TRBJ2-1,NA,NA,CASSLDGVSYNEQFF,TGCGCCAGCAGCTTGGACGGCGTCTCCTACAATGAGCAGTTCTTC
TRBV25-1,TRBJ1-5,NA,NA,CASSQGIGSQPQHF,TGTGCCAGCAGTCAGGGTATCGGCAGTCAGCCCCAGCATTTT
TRBV25-1,TRBJ1-3,TRBD1,once,CASSGQVWVGNTIYF,TGTGCCAGCAGCGGACAGGTCTGGGTCGGAAACACCATATATTTT
TRBV15,TRBJ2-7,NA,NA,CATSRAGTRPYEQYF,TGTGCCACCAGCAGAGCAGGGACTCGACCCTACGAGCAGTACTTC
TRBV7-2,TRBJ2-7,TRBD2,NA,CASSLTSGYEQYF,TGTGCCAGCAGCTTAACTAGCGGTTACGAGCAGTACTTC
TRBV5-1,TRBJ2-5,NA,once,CASSLGTGQETQYF,TGCGCCAGCAGCTTAGGGACGGGGCAAGAGACCCAGTACTTC
TRBV19,TRBJ2-7,NA,NA,CASKTPGPTYEQYF,TGTGCCAGTAAGACACCGGGACCCACCTACGAGCAGTACTTC
TRBV6-1,TRBJ2-2,NA,NA,CASSEGRGELFF,TGTGCCAGCAGTGAAGGAAGGGGGGAGCTGTTTTTT
TRBV7-9,TRBJ1-1,TRBD1,NA,CASSIKQGAPAMNTEAFF,TGTGCCAGCAGCATAAAACAGGGGGCGCCCGCTATGAACACTGAAGCTTTCTTT
TRBV7-9,TRBJ2-1,NA,once,CASSPSARHNEQFF,TGTGCCAGCAGCCCGTCGGCGCGCCACAATGAGCAGTTCTTC
TRBV4-2,TRBJ2-7,TRBD2,NA,CASSQTSGRYEQYF,TGTGCCAGCAGCCAGACTAGCGGGAGGTACGAGCAGTACTTC
TRBV21-1,TRBJ2-3,NA,NA,CASSNDGHTDTQYF,TGTGCCAGCAGCAACGACGGTCACACAGATACGCAGTATTTT
TRBV5-4,TRBJ2-5,NA,NA,CASSGGVRQETQYF,TGTGCCAGCAGCGGAGGTGTGCGGCAAGAGACCCAGTACTTC
TRBV5-1,TRBJ2-7,TRBD2,NA,CASSTGLAGGPYEQYF,TGCGCCAGCAGCACAGGACTAGCGGGAGGGCCCTACGAGCAGTACTTC
TRBV28,TRBJ1-4,NA,NA,CASVPGGMGATNEKLFF,TGTGCCAGCGTCCCCGGGGGGATGGGTGCAACTAATGAAAAACTGTTTTTT
TRBV5-1,TRBJ2-2,TRBD1,NA,CASSLGTGGASTGELFF,TGCGCCAGCAGCCTCGGGACAGGGGGCGCGAGCACCGGGGAGCTGTTTTTT
TRBV7-9,TRBJ1-1,TRBD1,NA,CASSPRGGQGGFAEAFF,TGTGCCAGCAGCCCAAGAGGCGGACAGGGTGGTTTCGCTGAAGCTTTCTTT
TRBV25-1,TRBJ2-5,NA,NA,CASSDYRETQYF,TGTGCCAGCAGTGATTATCGGGAGACCCAGTACTTC
TRBV11-2,TRBJ2-5,NA,NA,CASSLQDLLGTQYF,TGTGCCAGCAGCCTACAGGACCTACTAGGTACCCAGTACTTC
TRBV7-9,TRBJ2-1,TRBD2,NA,CASRPTSGDYNEQFF,TGTGCCAGCAGACCGACTAGCGGTGACTACAATGAGCAGTTCTTC
TRBV7-9,TRBJ2-7,NA,NA,CASSLGVYEQYF,TGTGCCAGCAGCTTAGGAGTCTACGAGCAGTACTTC
TRBV7-9,TRBJ1-5,NA,NA,CASSPTGGSNQPQHF,TGTGCCAGCAGCCCTACCGGGGGTAGCAATCAGCCCCAGCATTTT
TRBV6-5,TRBJ2-1,NA,NA,CASSRGGSYNEQFF,TGTGCCAGCAGTCGAGGGGGCTCCTACAATGAGCAGTTCTTC
TRBV5-4,TRBJ2-1,TRBD2,NA,CASSRLAGVYNEQFF,TGTGCCAGCAGCCGTCTAGCGGGAGTCTACAATGAGCAGTTCTTC
TRBV28,TRBJ2-7,TRBD2,NA,CASTVAGLDGEQYF,TGTGCCAGCACCGTAGCGGGACTCGACGGCGAGCAGTACTTC
TRBV5-1,TRBJ2-2,TRBD1,NA,CASSPGQGLTGELFF,TGCGCCAGCAGCCCGGGACAGGGGCTCACCGGGGAGCTGTTTTTT
TRBV10-2,TRBJ2-3,TRBD2,NA,CACLTSGRAEDTQYF,TGCGCCTGTCTGACTAGCGGGAGGGCCGAAGATACGCAGTATTTT
TRBV7-9,TRBJ2-6,NA,NA,CASSLVPLSTGANVLTF,TGTGCCAGCAGCTTAGTTCCACTTTCCACTGGGGCCAACGTCCTGACTTTC
TRBV5-4,TRBJ1-5,TRBD1,NA,CASSRVPGQGATQHF,TGTGCCAGCAGCCGAGTGCCGGGACAGGGGGCCACTCAGCATTTT
TRBV7-2,TRBJ1-4,NA,NA,CASSFGQSTNEKLFF,TGTGCCAGCAGCTTCGGACAGTCAACTAATGAAAAACTGTTTTTT
TRBV27,TRBJ2-1,TRBD1,NA,CASPPYGTGLLDEQFF,TGTGCCAGCCCACCTTACGGGACAGGCCTCCTAGATGAGCAGTTCTTC
TRBV2,TRBJ2-7,TRBD2,NA,CASSPGLAGEQYF,TGTGCCAGCAGCCCGGGACTAGCGGGGGAGCAGTACTTC
TRBV27,TRBJ1-3,NA,NA,CASMTGASGNTIYF,TGTGCCAGCATGACGGGAGCTAGTGGAAACACCATATATTTT